Presented here are 24 T cell receptor beta chains from one specimen sequenced in a study of cytomegalovirus exposure and HLA in healthy donors (dated by TCRdb to the late 2010s). The library was made by the immunoSEQ multiplex PCR assay. The multiplex PCR relied on a mix of 60 forward primers for TCR Vbeta segments and 13 reverse primers for TCR Jbeta segments. In its TCRdb copy, this immuneACCESS table keeps in-frame sequences only and misses some clones. Where compared with another copy, unresolved V genes explain less than half of these, and the others have no known cause. Across this sample there are tens of thousands of clones, with roughly nine tenths seen only once. The top ten constitute about 1.6% of the sample. Sequenced material: PBMCs. The receptor set was obtained from a man younger than 45 in good health and CMV-seropositive.

This clone was picked up a small number of times. The chain uses TRBV6-1 and TRBJ2-7; D might be TRBD2 (5 bases). Germline V CDR1 and CDR2: MNHNS, SASEGT. V dropped 8 bases and J dropped 8 bases, with 22 bases sitting between them. CDR3 size: 14 residues. The CDR3 here is CASLPAAWGNQQYF. The CDR3 coding sequence is TGTGCCAGCCTACCAGCGGCTTGGGGAAATCAGCAGTACTTC.

The chain combines TRBV18 with TRBJ1-4; D is perhaps TRBD1 (5 bases). V was pared by 3 bases and J by 7 bases, with 12 bases between. From germline, CDR1 is KGHSH and CDR2 LQKENI. The CDR3 runs to 14 residues. CDR3 residues: CASSPGQGFEKLFF. CDR3 coding DNA: TGTGCCAGCTCACCGGGGCAGGGCTTTGAAAAACTGTTTTTT.

V gene TRBV4-1 combines with J gene TRBJ2-3; maybe TRBD2 (6 bases). The V end was cut by 0 bases, the J end by 2 bases, with 9 bases between. The CDR3 is 15 residues long. Germline CDR1 is MGHRA and CDR2 is YSYEKL. The CDR3 loop is CASSQEIAVTDTQYF. The CDR3 bases are TGCGCCAGCAGCCAAGAGATAGCGGTCACAGATACGCAGTATTTT.

The chain has TRBV9 and TRBJ2-5; 12 bases line up with TRBD2. V lost 0 bases, J lost 5 bases, and 2 bases stayed unmatched. Germline V gene data show CDR1 as SGDLS and CDR2 as YYNGEE. This CDR3 is 15 amino acids long. The CDR3 bases are TGTGCCAGCAGCGTAGGACTAGCGGGAGTGGAGACCCAGTACTTC. Translated: CASSVGLAGVETQYF.

J is TRBJ2-7 and V is TRBV19; D unresolved. V lost 4 bases to trimming and J lost 0 bases, with 13 bases between them. Germline V gene data show CDR1 as LNHDA and CDR2 as SQIVND (reference sequence). The CDR3 contains 15 residues. Here the CDR3 DNA reads TGTGCCAGTAGTAGGATAGGCCGGAGCTCCTACGAGCAGTACTTC. Its protein product is CASSRIGRSSYEQYF.

The CDR3 loop reads CASRPLDSRNQPQHF. The CDR3 DNA reads as TGTGCCAGCAGACCATTGGACAGCCGCAATCAGCCCCAGCATTTT. V gene TRBV6-6 combines with J gene TRBJ1-5; D is perhaps TRBD1 (6 bases). Trimming shortened V by 6 bases and J by 2 bases, and 14 bases separated the two germline ends. The CDR3 sequence is 15 residues long. Germline assignment: CDR1 MNHNY and CDR2 SVGAGI (reference sequence).

The CDR3 nucleotides read TGTGCCAGCACTAAGAGCGGACAGTACAATCAGCCCCAGCATTTT. Translated: CASTKSGQYNQPQHF. This chain links TRBV6-1 with TRBJ1-5; TRBD1 might be the D (6 bases). The V gene's germline CDR1 is MNHNS and CDR2 SASEGT. The CDR3 runs to 15 residues. Trimming removed 7 bases at V and 3 bases at J, with 16 bases between.

The rearrangement joins TRBV27 to TRBJ1-1, with 7 nucleotides matching TRBD1. V lost 5 bases and J lost 0; bases outside the gene matches: 3. From germline, CDR1 is MNHEY and CDR2 SMNVEV (reference sequence). This CDR3 is built from 14 residues. The CDR3 bases are TGTGCCAGCAGTAGGGGACAGATGAACACTGAAGCTTTCTTT. Its protein is CASSRGQMNTEAFF.

The chain combines TRBV27 with TRBJ2-1, with unresolved D. The length of the CDR3 is 13 residues. With 3 bases removed from V and 7 bases from J, the gap between germline ends came to 10 bases. The germline V gene encodes CDR1 MNHEY and CDR2 SMNVEV (reference sequence). The CDR3 DNA reads TGTGCCAGCAGTTTGGTGCCAGGTAATGAGCAGTTCTTC. It yields the protein CASSLVPGNEQFF.

This clone was seen a single time. The chain uses TRBV5-6 and TRBJ2-7; 11 nucleotides agree with TRBD1. CDR3 size: 14 residues. From germline, CDR1 is SGHDT and CDR2 YYEEEE. The trim removed 0 bases at V and 5 bases at J, leaving 1 base unmatched. This chain's CDR3 is CASSLGTGGHEQYF. In nucleotides, the CDR3 is TGTGCCAGCAGCTTGGGGACAGGGGGCCACGAGCAGTACTTC. The full variable domain, its missing parts supplied by reference TRBV5-6 and TRBJ2-7, is DAGVTQSPTHLIKTRGQQVTLRCSPKSGHDTVSWYQQALGQGPQFIFQYYEEEERQRGNFPDRFSGHQFPNYSSELNVNALLLGDSALYLCASSLGTGGHEQYFGPGTRLTVT.

J is TRBJ1-1 and V is TRBV5-1, with 7 bases aligning to TRBD1. The CDR3 is 14 residues long. With V trimmed by 7 bases and J by 4 bases, 10 bases remained unmatched. Germline assignment: CDR1 SGHRS and CDR2 YFSETQ. CDR3 DNA sequence: TGCGCCAGCTTCGGGACAGACTTGGGCACTGAAGCTTTCTTT. It encodes CASFGTDLGTEAFF.

V is TRBV5-6 and J is TRBJ1-1; D not certain. The CDR3 consists of 12 residues. Germline-derived CDR1 and CDR2 are SGHDT and YYEEEE. Trimming left V 3 bases short and J 4 bases short, with 7 bases between. This CDR3 reads CASSSGGTEAFF. CDR3 nucleotide sequence: TGTGCCAGCAGCTCAGGAGGCACTGAAGCTTTCTTT.

The genes are TRBV19 and TRBJ1-4, with D maybe TRBD1 (5 bases). The CDR3 runs to 16 residues. Germline CDR1 and CDR2: LNHDA and SQIVND (reference sequence). V shed 3 bases and J shed 8 bases, with 19 bases lying between them. The CDR3 DNA sequence: TGTGCCAGTAGTATTTATCCGGCAGGGTATGAGGAAAAACTGTTTTTT. This sequence encodes CASSIYPAGYEEKLFF.

V and J are TRBV19 and TRBJ1-5; D is unclear. The V and J ends lost 7 bases and 7 bases respectively, with 14 bases between them. This CDR3 contains 13 residues. In germline, CDR1 is LNHDA, CDR2 SQIVND (reference sequence). CDR3 sequence (DNA): TGTGCCAGTACCCGCCGACCCGGGCAGCCCCAGCATTTT. It codes for CASTRRPGQPQHF.

The rearrangement links TRBV28 to TRBJ2-1; 12 bases agree with TRBD2. The CDR3 sequence is 15 residues long. The germline V gene encodes CDR1 MDHEN and CDR2 SYDVKM. V was clipped by 5 bases and J by 9 bases; unmatched bases: 8. The CDR3 DNA reads TGTGCCAGCAGTCCTCTAGCGGGAGGGCCGGGTGAGCAGTTCTTC. Its protein is CASSPLAGGPGEQFF.

This clone has just a few counts. This chain links TRBV6-6 with TRBJ1-2; the D is unclear. Germline V lookup: CDR1 MNHNY, CDR2 SVGAGI (reference sequence). The CDR3 totals 16 residues. V lost 2 bases, J lost 7 bases, and 20 bases lay in between. DNA of the CDR3: TGTGCCAGCAGTTACGGGCTCTCTGGCGGGGAGGGTGGCTACACCTTC. Its translation is CASSYGLSGGEGGYTF.

J is TRBJ2-1 and V is TRBV11-3; TRBD2 matches at 7 bases. The CDR3 contains 16 residues. V was pared by 1 base and J by 6 bases, with 9 bases of the junction left unmatched. The germline V gene encodes CDR1 SGHNT and CDR2 YENEEA. Written as DNA, the CDR3 is TGTGCCAGCAGCTTAGCCTATACGACTAGCCCCAATGAGCAGTTCTTC. It yields the protein CASSLAYTTSPNEQFF.

V is TRBV7-6 and J is TRBJ2-2; D remains ambiguous. The CDR3 is 14 amino acids. Trimming pared 1 base from V and 4 bases from J, leaving 7 bases between. The germline V gene has CDR1 SGHVS and CDR2 FNYEAQ. The CDR3 protein is CASSLVSVTGELFF. The CDR3 nucleotides read TGTGCCAGCAGCTTAGTGAGTGTCACCGGGGAGCTGTTTTTT.

The chain joins TRBV7-9 to TRBJ1-2, with 10 bases aligning to TRBD1. The CDR3 has 15 amino acids. With 1 base clipped from V and 2 bases from J, the junction kept 1 base outside the gene matches. The germline CDR1 and CDR2 sequences are SEHNR and FQNEAQ (reference sequence). Here the CDR3 DNA reads TGTGCCAGCAGCTTAGGGGACAGGGGCAACTATGGCTACACCTTC. It is translated as CASSLGDRGNYGYTF.

The chain employs TRBV27 and TRBJ2-3; tentative D call: TRBD2 (5 bases). The germline V gene has CDR1 MNHEY and CDR2 SMNVEV (reference sequence). V was trimmed by 2 bases and J by 5 bases, leaving 17 bases between them. The CDR3 is 16 residues long. CDR3 protein: CASSLSWSRALDTQYF. The CDR3 DNA reads TGTGCCAGCAGTTTAAGCTGGTCGAGGGCCCTAGATACGCAGTATTTT.

The rearrangement joins TRBV4-3 to TRBJ2-6; D remains ambiguous. CDR1 LGHNA and CDR2 YSLEER come from the germline V gene. Deletions cut 2 bases from V and 0 bases from J, with 8 bases between. The CDR3 runs to 16 residues. CDR3 protein: CASSQRFGSGANVLTF. CDR3 DNA: TGCGCCAGCAGCCAAAGATTCGGCTCTGGGGCCAACGTCCTGACTTTC.

The chain recombines TRBV6-5 with TRBJ2-7; D perhaps matches TRBD2 (5 bases). The CDR3 runs to 13 residues. V was shortened by 0 bases and J by 7 bases, with 10 bases between the two germline ends. CDR1 MNHEY and CDR2 SVGAGI come from the germline V gene. The CDR3 spells CASSYSTGWEQYF. The CDR3 DNA is TGTGCCAGCAGTTACTCGACGGGATGGGAGCAGTACTTC.

This clone has only one observation. The chain links TRBV7-3 to TRBJ2-7, with TRBD1 matching 10 bases. The CDR3 is 16 residues long. Per the germline V gene, CDR1 is SGHTA and CDR2 is FQGTGA. Trimming removed 0 bases from V and 7 bases from J; junction bases left unmatched: 9. The CDR3 DNA reads as TGTGCCAGCAGCTTAACCGGGACAGGGGCTTTGAGTGAGCAGTACTTC. Protein product: CASSLTGTGALSEQYF.

V usage is TRBV6-6 and J usage is TRBJ1-4; 7 nucleotides match TRBD1. The CDR3 is 15 residues long. Germline V lookup: CDR1 MNHNY, CDR2 SVGAGI (reference sequence). The V gene end was trimmed by 2 bases and the J gene end by 6 bases; junction bases not matched to a gene: 6. The CDR3 nucleotides read TGTGCCAGCAGTTACCCTGACAGGGCAGATGAAAAACTGTTTTTT. This sequence encodes CASSYPDRADEKLFF.